This TCR beta chain stems from a study of human T cells and chemical hapten exposure. Study-level background: DPC at 0.01% went onto the upper back in patch tests, read at 6 days.

TCRdb re-called the RACE reads through MiXCR, storing one row per CDR3 protein. The sample lists around 120,000 distinct CDR3 sequences, approximately 12% seen once, with roughly 3.1% in the top ten. The time point is: pre-sensitization, week 0. The treatment is: therapeutic diphenylcyclopropenone sensitization with weekly scalp DPC. Whole blood that had not been fractionated was the source of extracted total RNA. From germline, CDR1 is SNHLY and CDR2 FYNNEI. The CDR3 loop spans 15 amino acids. V was cut by 2 bases and J by 7 bases, with 17 bases left in between. Specimen: whole blood, collected in connection with sensitization to the hapten diphenylcyclopropenone (DPC). This TCR was recovered from a woman aged 18-29 years with alopecia areata. Some clones in this sample may be carry-over from other donors' samples. The gene calls are TRBV2 and TRBJ1-2, with D perhaps matching TRBD1 (6 bases). The CDR3 sequence is CASSEIPGGASGYTF. The CDR3 bases are TGTGCCAGCAGTGAAATACCCGGGGGCGCTTCTGGCTACACCTTC.